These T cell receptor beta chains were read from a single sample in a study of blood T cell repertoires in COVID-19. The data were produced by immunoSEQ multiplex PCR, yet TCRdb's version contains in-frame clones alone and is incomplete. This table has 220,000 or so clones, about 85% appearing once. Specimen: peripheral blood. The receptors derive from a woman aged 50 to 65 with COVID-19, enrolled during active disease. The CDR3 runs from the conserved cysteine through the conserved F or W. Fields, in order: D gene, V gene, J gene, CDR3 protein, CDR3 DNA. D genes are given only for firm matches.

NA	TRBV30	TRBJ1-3	CAWRGPGDGGNTIYF	TGTGCCTGGAGGGGGCCGGGAGATGGTGGAAACACCATATATTTT
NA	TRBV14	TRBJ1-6	CASSAKDRTYNSPLHF	TGTGCCAGCAGCGCAAAAGACAGGACCTATAATTCACCCCTCCACTTT
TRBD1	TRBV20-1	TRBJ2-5	CSVRTGETQYF	TGCAGTGTTCGGACAGGGGAGACCCAGTACTTC
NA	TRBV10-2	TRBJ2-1	CASMGLAKGSNEQFF	TGCGCCAGCATGGGCCTAGCGAAGGGATCCAATGAGCAGTTCTTC
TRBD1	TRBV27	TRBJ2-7	CASSLSWTGGTKTYEQYF	TGTGCCAGCAGTTTATCTTGGACAGGGGGCACAAAAACCTACGAGCAGTACTTC
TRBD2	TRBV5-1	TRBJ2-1	CASSSDGAGGYNEQFF	TGCGCCAGCAGCTCTGACGGGGCGGGGGGTTACAATGAGCAGTTCTTC
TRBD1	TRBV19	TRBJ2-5	CASRGTGVFQETQYF	TGTGCCAGTAGGGGGACAGGAGTTTTCCAAGAGACCCAGTACTTC
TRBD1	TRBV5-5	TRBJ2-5	CASSLGAERGQGKVRYF	TGTGCCAGCAGCTTGGGAGCGGAGAGGGGACAGGGAAAAGTCCGGTACTTC
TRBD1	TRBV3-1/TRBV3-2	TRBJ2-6	CASSNRGIHSGANVLTF	TGTGCCAGCAGCAACAGGGGGATCCACTCTGGGGCCAACGTCCTGACTTTC
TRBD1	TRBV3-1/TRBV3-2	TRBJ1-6	CASSQDTGDSCNSPLHF	TGTGCCAGCAGCCAAGATACTGGGGACAGCTGTAATTCACCCCTCCACTTT
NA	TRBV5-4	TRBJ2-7	CASSLRGAPIREQYF	TGTGCCAGCAGCTTGCGGGGGGCACCGATTAGGGAGCAGTACTTC
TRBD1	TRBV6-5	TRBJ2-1	CASSYGTGSEQFF	TGTGCCAGCAGTTATGGGACAGGGAGTGAGCAGTTCTTC
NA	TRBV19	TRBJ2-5	CASSTGRRAQYF	TGTGCCAGTAGTACGGGACGGAGGGCCCAGTACTTC
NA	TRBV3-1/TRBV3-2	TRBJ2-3	CASSQLDTQYF	TGTGCCAGCAGCCAACTAGATACGCAGTATTTT
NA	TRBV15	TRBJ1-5	CATSRVGQPYSNQPQHF	TGTGCCACCAGCAGAGTCGGACAGCCATATAGCAATCAGCCCCAGCATTTT
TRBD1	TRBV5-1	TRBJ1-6	CASRPTTGAPYNSPLHF	TGCGCCAGCAGACCCACGACAGGGGCTCCCTATAATTCACCCCTCCACTTT